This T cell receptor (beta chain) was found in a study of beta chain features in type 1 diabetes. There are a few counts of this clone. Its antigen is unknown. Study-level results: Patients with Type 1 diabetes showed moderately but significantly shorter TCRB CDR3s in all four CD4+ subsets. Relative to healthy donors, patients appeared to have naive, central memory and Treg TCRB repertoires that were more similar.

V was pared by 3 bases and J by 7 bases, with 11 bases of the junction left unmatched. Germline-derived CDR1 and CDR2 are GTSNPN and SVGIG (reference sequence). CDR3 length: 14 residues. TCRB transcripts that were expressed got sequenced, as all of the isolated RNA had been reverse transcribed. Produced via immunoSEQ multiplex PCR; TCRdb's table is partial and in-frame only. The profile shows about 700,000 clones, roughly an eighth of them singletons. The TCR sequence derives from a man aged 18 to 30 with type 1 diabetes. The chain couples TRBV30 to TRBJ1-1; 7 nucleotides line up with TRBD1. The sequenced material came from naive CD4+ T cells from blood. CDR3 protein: CAWSPGQAPLEAFF. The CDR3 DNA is TGTGCCTGGAGCCCTGGACAGGCCCCCCTTGAAGCTTTCTTT. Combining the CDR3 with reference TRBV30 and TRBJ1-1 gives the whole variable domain SQTIHQWPATLVQPVGSPLSLECTVEGTSNPNLYWYRQAAGRGLQLLFYSVGIGQISSEVPQNLSASRPQDRQFILSSKKLLLSDSGFYLCAWSPGQAPLEAFFGQGTRLTVV.